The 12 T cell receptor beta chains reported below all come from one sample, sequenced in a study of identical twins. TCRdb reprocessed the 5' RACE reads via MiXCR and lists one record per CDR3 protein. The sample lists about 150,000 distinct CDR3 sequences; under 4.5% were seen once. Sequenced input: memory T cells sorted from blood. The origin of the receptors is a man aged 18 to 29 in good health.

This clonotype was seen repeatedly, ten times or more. The CDR3 DNA reads TGTGCCAGCAGCAAACCCTCCCGGGACAGGGTTAACACTGAAGCTTTCTTT. Protein: CASSKPSRDRVNTEAFF. The V call is TRBV7-9, the J call TRBJ1-1; 9 bases line up with TRBD1. The CDR3 has 17 residues. V lost 5 bases, J lost 2 bases, and 12 bases stayed unmatched. Germline V gene sequence: CDR1 SEHNR, CDR2 FQNEAQ (reference sequence).

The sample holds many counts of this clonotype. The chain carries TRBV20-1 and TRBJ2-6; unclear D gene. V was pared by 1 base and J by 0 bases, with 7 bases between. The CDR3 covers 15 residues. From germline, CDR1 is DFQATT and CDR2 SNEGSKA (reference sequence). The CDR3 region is CSARVGNSGANVLTF. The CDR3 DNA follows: TGCAGTGCTAGAGTCGGCAACTCTGGGGCCAACGTCCTGACTTTC.

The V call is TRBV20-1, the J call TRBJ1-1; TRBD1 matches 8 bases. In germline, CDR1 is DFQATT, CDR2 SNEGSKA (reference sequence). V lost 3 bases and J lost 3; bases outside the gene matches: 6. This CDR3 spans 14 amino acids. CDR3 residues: CSASYPDRDTEAFF. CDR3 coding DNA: TGCAGTGCTAGTTATCCGGACAGGGACACTGAAGCTTTCTTT.

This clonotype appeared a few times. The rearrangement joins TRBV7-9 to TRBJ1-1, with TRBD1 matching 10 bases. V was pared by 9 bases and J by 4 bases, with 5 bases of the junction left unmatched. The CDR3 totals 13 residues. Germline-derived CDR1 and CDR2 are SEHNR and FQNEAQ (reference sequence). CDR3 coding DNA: TGTGCCAGTGACCGGGACAGGGGCACTGAAGCTTTCTTT. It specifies CASDRDRGTEAFF. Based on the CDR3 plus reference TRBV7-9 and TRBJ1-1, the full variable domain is DTGVSQNPRHKITKRGQNVTFRCDPISEHNRLYWYRQTLGQGPEFLTYFQNEAQLEKSRLLSDRFSAERPKGSFSTLEIQRTEQGDSAMYLCASDRDRGTEAFFGQGTRLTVV.

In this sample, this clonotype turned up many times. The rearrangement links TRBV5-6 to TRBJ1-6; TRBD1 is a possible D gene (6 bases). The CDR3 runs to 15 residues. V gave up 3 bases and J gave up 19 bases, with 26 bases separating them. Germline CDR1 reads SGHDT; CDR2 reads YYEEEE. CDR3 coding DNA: TGTGCCAGCAGCTCCTCGGAGATGGGGGCAATCCCCGGGCACTTT. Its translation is CASSSSEMGAIPGHF. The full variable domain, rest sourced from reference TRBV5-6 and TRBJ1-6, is DAGVTQSPTHLIKTRGQQVTLRCSPKSGHDTVSWYQQALGQGPQFIFQYYEEEERQRGNFPDRFSGHQFPNYSSELNVNALLLGDSALYLCASSSSEMGAIPGHFGNGTRLTVT.

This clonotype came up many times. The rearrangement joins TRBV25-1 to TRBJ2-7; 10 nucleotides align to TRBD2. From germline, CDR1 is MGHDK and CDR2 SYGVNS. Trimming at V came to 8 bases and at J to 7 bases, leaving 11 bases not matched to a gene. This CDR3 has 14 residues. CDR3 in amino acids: CASASGSDRGEQYF. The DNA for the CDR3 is TGTGCCAGCGCTAGCGGGAGCGACCGCGGGGAGCAGTACTTC.

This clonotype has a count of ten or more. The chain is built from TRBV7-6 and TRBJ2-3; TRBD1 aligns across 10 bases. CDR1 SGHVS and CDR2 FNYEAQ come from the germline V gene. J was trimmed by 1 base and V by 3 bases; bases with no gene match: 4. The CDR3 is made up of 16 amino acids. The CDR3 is CASSFSGTGGTDTQYF. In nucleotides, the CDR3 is TGTGCCAGCAGCTTTTCCGGGACAGGGGGCACAGATACGCAGTATTTT.

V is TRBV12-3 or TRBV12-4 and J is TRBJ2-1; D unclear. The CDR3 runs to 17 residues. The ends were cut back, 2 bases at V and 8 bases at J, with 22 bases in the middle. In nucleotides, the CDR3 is TGTGCCAGCAGTTTATCTTCGTTCACACCTCTCCCCGATGAGCAGTTCTTC. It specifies CASSLSSFTPLPDEQFF.

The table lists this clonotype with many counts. The chain's CDR3 is CASSSTGFFNYGYTF. The DNA of the CDR3 is TGTGCCAGCAGCTCAACAGGGTTCTTTAACTATGGCTACACCTTC. The V call is TRBV7-2, the J call TRBJ1-2, with a possible D match to TRBD1 (6 bases). V shed 4 bases and J shed 1 base, with 13 bases lying between them. CDR3 length equals 15 residues. Per germline, CDR1 SGHTA and CDR2 FQGNSA. The full variable domain, with the rest looked up from reference TRBV7-2 and TRBJ1-2, is GAGVSQSPSNKVTEKGKDVELRCDPISGHTALYWYRQSLGQGLEFLIYFQGNSAPDKSGLPSDRFSAERTGGSVSTLTIQRTQQEDSAVYLCASSSTGFFNYGYTFGSGTRLTVV.

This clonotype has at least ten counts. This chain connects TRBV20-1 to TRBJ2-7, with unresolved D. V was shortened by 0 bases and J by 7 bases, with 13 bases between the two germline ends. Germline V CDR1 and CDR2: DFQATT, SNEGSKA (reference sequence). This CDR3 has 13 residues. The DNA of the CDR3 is TGCAGTGCTAGAGATGTTCAGCTCGGGGAGCAGTACGTC. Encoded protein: CSARDVQLGEQYV.

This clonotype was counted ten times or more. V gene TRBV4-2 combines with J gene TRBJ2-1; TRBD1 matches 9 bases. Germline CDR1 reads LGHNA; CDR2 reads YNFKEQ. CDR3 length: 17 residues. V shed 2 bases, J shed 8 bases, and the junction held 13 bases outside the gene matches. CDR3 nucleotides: TGTGCCAGCAGCCAACGCGGACAGGGGCCCCTCATCTATGAGCAGTTCTTC. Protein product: CASSQRGQGPLIYEQFF.

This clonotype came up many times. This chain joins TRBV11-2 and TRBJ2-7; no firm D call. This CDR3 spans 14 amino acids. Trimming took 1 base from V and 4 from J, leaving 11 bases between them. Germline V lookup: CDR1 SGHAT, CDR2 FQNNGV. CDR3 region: CASSLAVPPYEQYV. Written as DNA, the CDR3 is TGTGCCAGCAGCTTAGCCGTCCCACCGTACGAGCAGTACGTC.